This T cell receptor (beta chain) was profiled in a study of cytomegalovirus exposure and HLA in healthy donors. Study-level information: From donors who were HLA-typed, an early data release held around 85 million unique TCRs. Study outcomes and limitations: Through in vitro validation, a few CMV-associated chains were shown to be specific for CMV antigens. Analysis was carried out at a later point, and it linked a missense DCLRE1C variant to TCR beta V- and J-gene trimming. Later analysis found that TCR beta chains associated with HLA were more clonally expanded than other, equally common chains.

Germline assignment: CDR1 SGHTA and CDR2 FQGTGA. The ends lost 5 bases at V and 0 bases at J; junction bases unmatched: 3. The CDR3 consists of 15 residues. PCR involved 60 Vbeta and 13 Jbeta primers. Method: immunoSEQ multiplex PCR; TCRdb's copy keeps in-frame clones and lacks some. The table includes 150,000 or so clones, approximately 80% detected once. On this clone itself: The antigen remains undetermined.

The specimen sequenced was PBMCs. The chain recombines TRBV7-3 with TRBJ2-3; 9 bases match TRBD2. The TCR was taken from a woman between 40 and 50 years old in good health and CMV-seropositive. CDR3 coding DNA: TGTGCCAGCAGCGGACTAGCGTCTAGCACAGATACGCAGTATTTT. Its translation: CASSGLASSTDTQYF. The entire variable domain, with the rest obtained from reference TRBV7-3 and TRBJ2-3, is as follows: GAGVSQTPSNKVTEKGKYVELRCDPISGHTALYWYRQSLGQGPEFLIYFQGTGAADDSGLPNDRFFAVRPEGSVSTLKIQRTERGDSAVYLCASSGLASSTDTQYFGPGTRLTVL.